This T cell receptor (beta chain) derives from a study of blood T cell repertoires in COVID-19. The CDR3 extends over 17 amino acids. V gave up 4 bases and J gave up 0 bases; unmatched junction bases: 6. Looked up from germline, CDR1 is SEHNR and CDR2 is FQNEAQ (reference sequence). Some clones are missing from TCRdb's copy, which holds only in-frame ones; the method was immunoSEQ multiplex PCR. The repertoire holds about 100,000 clones, with roughly 90% as singletons. This receptor was taken from a man between 40 and 49 years old with active or convalescent COVID-19. The sequenced sample consisted of peripheral blood. The rearrangement joins TRBV7-9 to TRBJ2-7; the match to TRBD2 covers 13 bases. In DNA, the CDR3 is TGTGCCAGCAGCTCGGGACTAGCGGGGATCACCTCCTACGAGCAGTACTTC. The encoded protein is CASSSGLAGITSYEQYF. The full variable domain, its missing parts supplied by reference TRBV7-9 and TRBJ2-7, is DTGVSQNPRHKITKRGQNVTFRCDPISEHNRLYWYRQTLGQGPEFLTYFQNEAQLEKSRLLSDRFSAERPKGSFSTLEIQRTEQGDSAMYLCASSSGLAGITSYEQYFGPGTRLTVT.